Listed below are T cell receptor beta chains from one sample, sequenced in a study of shared clonotypes between healthy human individuals. Libraries were prepared by immunoSEQ multiplex PCR; TCRdb keeps only in-frame clonotypes and omits some of them. Seen here are approximately 2,300,000 clones, just under 95% observed once, and the top ten hold about 0.41%. Sequencing was done on a sample of naive CD4+ T cells from PBMCs. The origin of the receptors is a man younger than 30 in good health. Some clones in this sample may be carry-over from other donors' samples. Both conserved end residues are part of each CDR3. A D gene is named only where the DNA matches it firmly. Clone sizes are given selectively: once, few, many, or a class where the clone is expanded.

J gene	V gene	D gene	clone size	CDR3 DNA	CDR3 protein
TRBJ2-1	TRBV11-2	.	.	TGTGCCAGCAGCTTAGGGGCAGACTCCTACAATGAGCAGTTCTTC	CASSLGADSYNEQFF
TRBJ2-5	TRBV11-2	.	.	TGTGCCAGCAGCCCAATTGAGACCCAGTACTTC	CASSPIETQYF
TRBJ2-1	TRBV29-1	TRBD2	.	TGCAGCGCTCAGGCCCAACGACTAGCGGGAGTTTGGAATGAGCAGTTCTTC	CSAQAQRLAGVWNEQFF
TRBJ2-5	TRBV10-3	.	.	TGTGCCATCAGTGGGGGGCCAGACCAAGAGACCCAGTACTTC	CAISGGPDQETQYF
TRBJ2-2	TRBV5-1	.	.	TGCGCCAGCAGCTTGGCGGGGAGCACCGGGGAGCTGTTTTTT	CASSLAGSTGELFF
TRBJ2-7	TRBV29-1	.	.	TGCAGCGTTGGGGGACCCGCCTACGAGCAGTACTTC	CSVGGPAYEQYF
TRBJ1-2	TRBV5-1	TRBD1	.	TGCGCCAGCAGCGTACCGGGACAGGGGCAAGCCTATGGCTACACCTTC	CASSVPGQGQAYGYTF
TRBJ2-2	TRBV7-9	TRBD1	once	TGTGCCAGCAGCTTAGCCGGGACAGCTACCGGGGAGCTGTTTTTT	CASSLAGTATGELFF
TRBJ2-1	TRBV5-1	TRBD1	.	TGCGCCAGCAGCAGGGACAGACAATACAATGAGCAGTTCTTC	CASSRDRQYNEQFF
TRBJ2-1	TRBV5-6	.	once	TGTGCCAGCAGGCGGGGCCGTTTCAGCTCCTACAATGAGCAGTTCTTC	CASRRGRFSSYNEQFF
TRBJ2-3	TRBV29-1	.	.	TGCAGCGTTCTGACGGAGGGCACAGATACGCAGTATTTT	CSVLTEGTDTQYF
TRBJ2-3	TRBV19	.	.	TGTGCCACGCAGTTGGCTGGCACAGATACGCAGTATTTT	CATQLAGTDTQYF
TRBJ1-2	TRBV7-6	TRBD1	.	TGTGCCAGCAGCTTAGCGGGACAGGGGGCAGGTGGCTACACCTTC	CASSLAGQGAGGYTF
TRBJ2-3	TRBV28	TRBD2	.	TGTGCCAGCAGTTCGTATAGCGGGAGAGAAGGAGATACGCAGTATTTT	CASSSYSGREGDTQYF